This T cell receptor beta chain was recovered during a study of cytomegalovirus exposure and HLA in healthy donors (dated by TCRdb to 2015 to 2018). For the wider study: According to a later analysis, the roughly 130 validation repertoires were produced on the same platform as the 680 or so repertoires of the first cohort. The study aimed to test whether cataloging public T cell receptors could reveal signatures of past pathogen exposure. A separate validation cohort of over 95 different subjects was used in addition to the roughly 640-subject first cohort. The study combined high-throughput TCR immunosequencing, statistical association of individual TCRs with disease status, and machine learning to predict cytomegalovirus infection status. Study-wide conclusions, independent of this receptor: The study listed approximately 150 TCR beta chains as associated with cytomegalovirus. It was suggested by the authors that the approach could potentially be generalized to other disease states and immunological phenotypes. A later analysis had no HLA typing for the validation cohort, so co-occurrence there was scored across all 110 or so repertoires. Of the cluster scores, approximately 94% were above 0 in a later analysis, which found that TCRs clustered in the first cohort also tended to co-occur in the approximately 130 validation repertoires. The classifier was reported to diagnose cytomegalovirus status with high specificity and sensitivity in both the original cohort and the validation cohort. In vitro tests confirmed that a few of the cytomegalovirus-associated TCR beta chains recognize cytomegalovirus antigens. Across donors, most TCR sequences were observed very rarely, whereas some public TCRs were present in many individuals.

The donors were included in the validation cohort of over a hundred subjects, a group kept apart from the roughly 700-subject first cohort. The CDR3 spans 12 residues, from the cysteine through the phenylalanine. Solely the CDR3 DNA is kept, with 36 bases framed from the first base. V and J lose 3 bases and 12 bases, and a span of 12 bases separates them. Reading the germline V gene gives CDR1 KGHSH and CDR2 LQKENI. With respect to this clone: The specificity of this receptor is unknown. Base qualities are not recorded, but no much larger clone differs from it by a single base.

The library was made by the immunoSEQ multiplex PCR assay. The published analysis was carried out like this. A statistical classification framework was built to diagnose cytomegalovirus status from the catalog of TCR beta chain sequences. Sourced from immuneACCESS, this table was stored by TCRdb with only in-frame sequences that have V and J called. A share of the clones is absent; for the studies checked, an unresolved V gene accounts for under half, and the remainder has no known explanation. Clonal size and the V and J genes are those of that table, whereas D and trimming came from the DNA. The sample contains some 190,000 clones, about 83% of them found a single time. Of the sample, about 1.6% falls within the top ten clones.

In this chain, TRBV18 is recombined with TRBJ1-3, with no D gene named confidently. The receptor was derived from a woman aged 18-30 years in good health and CMV-seronegative. Sequencing input: PBMCs. CDR3 region: CASSPELRDIYF. The DNA is as follows: TGTGCCAGCTCACCTGAACTCCGGGACATATATTTT.